This T cell receptor beta chain stems from a study of cytomegalovirus exposure and HLA in healthy donors. Study-wide findings and caveats: The CMV antigen specificity of a few CMV-associated chains was confirmed through in vitro analysis. Immune exposure information available was restricted to CMV serostatus. The authors listed around 150 TCR beta chains as cytomegalovirus-associated. A later analysis reportedly found that, within productive TCRs, an Asian-associated ancestry cluster had fewer N-insertions than the mean observed across the roughly 700 donors.

As for this clone: Its antigen remains unknown.

The PCR contained 60 Vbeta and 13 Jbeta primers. The method was immunoSEQ multiplex PCR; TCRdb's version includes in-frame clones alone and lacks a portion of them. Among roughly 240,000 clones listed, 78% were seen once. The CDR3 is 14 residues long. With 0 bases clipped from V and 8 bases from J, the junction kept 6 bases outside the gene matches. Germline CDR1 and CDR2: SGHDT and YYEEEE. The specimen sequenced was PBMCs. V is TRBV5-6 and J is TRBJ1-2; 8 bases are shared with TRBD1. The receptor was isolated from a boy aged 5-17 years in good health and CMV-seronegative. In nucleotides, the CDR3 is TGTGCCAGCAGCTTGGCGGACAGGGAGGAAGGCTACACCTTC. It encodes CASSLADREEGYTF.